A selection of T cell receptor beta chains follows, all from one sample in a study of PD-1 blockade in classical Hodgkin lymphoma. Produced via immunoSEQ multiplex PCR; TCRdb's table is partial and in-frame only. The data hold around 46,000 clones, with around 90% observed a single time. Material: peripheral blood mononuclear cells (PBMCs), obtained before the fourth cycle of nivolumab. The receptor set was obtained from a human donor with classical Hodgkin lymphoma. CDR3s include the opening cysteine and the closing phenylalanine or tryptophan. Each record gives: CDR3 DNA, CDR3 protein, J gene, V gene, D gene. A D gene is named only where the DNA matches it firmly.

CDR3nt: TGCGCCAGCAGCTTGGCCGCTGGACAGGGCAGCGGTGAAAAACTGTTTTTT; CDR3aa: CASSLAAGQGSGEKLFF; j_gene: TRBJ1-4; v_gene: TRBV5-1; d_gene: TRBD1
CDR3nt: TGCGCCAGCAGCAGACTAGCAGGCACAGATACGCAGTATTTT; CDR3aa: CASSRLAGTDTQYF; j_gene: TRBJ2-3; v_gene: TRBV2; d_gene: TRBD2
CDR3nt: TGTGCCAGCAGTCTCCCCGGGACTAGCAATGAGCAGTTCTTC; CDR3aa: CASSLPGTSNEQFF; j_gene: TRBJ2-1; v_gene: TRBV27; d_gene: TRBD2
CDR3nt: TGTGCCAGCAGTCAGGAGGCCTACGAGCAGTACTTC; CDR3aa: CASSQEAYEQYF; j_gene: TRBJ2-7; v_gene: TRBV2; d_gene: NA
CDR3nt: TGTGCCAGTAGTATTAGGGTAATCGCCTCTGACTATGGCTACACCTTC; CDR3aa: CASSIRVIASDYGYTF; j_gene: TRBJ1-2; v_gene: TRBV19; d_gene: NA
CDR3nt: TGTGCCAGCAGTTCCCGGACTGAATTCTACGAGCAGTACTTC; CDR3aa: CASSSRTEFYEQYF; j_gene: TRBJ2-7; v_gene: TRBV6-1; d_gene: NA
CDR3nt: TGCGCCAGCAGCCCCACAGGGGGGCCCAGCTCCTACGAGCAGTACTTC; CDR3aa: CASSPTGGPSSYEQYF; j_gene: TRBJ2-7; v_gene: TRBV5-1; d_gene: TRBD1
CDR3nt: TGTGCCAGCAGCTTAAGTGGGGCGGTTGAGAGCTCCTCTGGAAACACCATATATTTT; CDR3aa: CASSLSGAVESSSGNTIYF; j_gene: TRBJ1-3; v_gene: TRBV7-3; d_gene: NA
CDR3nt: TGTGCTAGTGGTTTGCGGGGGATCAAAAACATTCAGTACTTC; CDR3aa: CASGLRGIKNIQYF; j_gene: TRBJ2-4; v_gene: TRBV12-5; d_gene: NA
CDR3nt: TGTGCCAGCAGCTTAGATCCGGCCTACGAGCAGTACTTC; CDR3aa: CASSLDPAYEQYF; j_gene: TRBJ2-7; v_gene: TRBV11-2; d_gene: NA
CDR3nt: TGTGCCAGTAGTTCCGGACAGCCCCAGCATTTT; CDR3aa: CASSSGQPQHF; j_gene: TRBJ1-5; v_gene: TRBV6-6; d_gene: NA
CDR3nt: TGTGCCTTCAGCCCGTTCGCTGAAGCTTTCTTT; CDR3aa: CAFSPFAEAFF; j_gene: TRBJ1-1; v_gene: TRBV2; d_gene: NA